This T cell receptor (beta chain) appears in the sequencing data of a study of blood T cell repertoires in COVID-19. In germline, CDR1 is LNHDA, CDR2 SQIVND (reference sequence). V was trimmed by 2 bases and J by 8 bases, leaving 12 bases between them. CDR3 size: 13 residues. In the original processing: Scientists estimated how many nucleated cells there were by amplifying reference gene primers. Sequenced by immunoSEQ multiplex PCR; TCRdb stores in-frame clones only, minus some. V and J calls and clone size are given by that table; D and trimming were obtained from the DNA. The table has fewer than 250,000 clones, about 87% seen once; the top ten hold over 0.75%. Cohorts were based on clinical histories the participants reported. People in the exposed group encountered a COVID-19 case within 2 weeks before entering the study.

This TCR was recovered from a middle-aged man who had been exposed to COVID-19. The chain carries TRBV19 and TRBJ1-2; no clear D. The material sequenced was PBMCs or T cells enriched from blood (not recorded which). Written as DNA, the CDR3 is TGTGCCAGTAGTATAAACGGCGCCGGGGGCTACACCTTC. Its protein product is CASSINGAGGYTF.